This TCR beta chain was identified during a study of cytomegalovirus exposure and HLA in healthy donors. PCR primers comprised 60 Vbeta and 13 Jbeta primers. The protocol was immunoSEQ multiplex PCR, while the TCRdb copy is restricted to in-frame clones and leaves out a portion. The repertoire includes around 130,000 clones, 81% of them detected once, and less than 2.5% sits in the top ten. The CDR3 is 14 residues long. Germline V gene data show CDR1 as MNHEY and CDR2 as SMNVEV (reference sequence). Unmatched junction bases numbered 6, after V lost 8 bases and J lost 0 bases. This clone was counted once.

The chain carries TRBV27 and TRBJ2-7; TRBD2 aligns across 8 bases. The sequenced sample was PBMCs. This clonotype originated in a middle-aged woman in good health and CMV-seronegative. The CDR3 DNA reads as TGTGCCAGCCACACAGGGACTAGCTCCTACGAGCAGTACTTC. Amino acids: CASHTGTSSYEQYF.